Below, 12 T cell receptor beta chains from the same sample are listed, as sequenced in a study of blood T cell repertoires in COVID-19 (dated by TCRdb to about 2020). Library creation used the immunoSEQ multiplex PCR assay. TCRdb took this table from immuneACCESS and kept in-frame rearrangements with V and J called. Such tables lack part of the clones; where checked against another copy, unresolved V genes explain under half of the gap, and the rest is unexplained. The sample includes some 260,000 clones, with approximately 86% observed a single time. The top ten constitute 0.7% of the sample. Sequencing was carried out using peripheral blood. These receptors came from a human donor in a cohort sampled during active COVID-19.

In this sample, this clone turned up once. The J gene is TRBJ1-6, the V gene TRBV14, with a weak D call TRBD1 (5 bases). Trimming cost V 0 bases and J 9 bases, with 12 bases left between them. This CDR3 contains 15 residues. CDR1 SGHDN and CDR2 FVKESK come from the germline V gene. CDR3 nucleotide sequence: TGTGCCAGCAGCCAAGAGCAGGGATCGATTTCACCCCTCCACTTT. The encoded protein is CASSQEQGSISPLHF.

This clone was seen once. The chain couples TRBV30 to TRBJ2-7, with D possibly matching TRBD1 (5 bases). Deletions cut 7 bases from V and 1 base from J, with 11 bases between. Looked up from germline, CDR1 is GTSNPN and CDR2 is SVGIG (reference sequence). The CDR3 length is 12 residues. CDR3 nucleotides: TGTGCCTCTGACAGTTTTTCCTACGAGCAGTACTTC. This gives the protein CASDSFSYEQYF.

The genes are TRBV6-5 and TRBJ1-2, with 8 bases matching TRBD1. This CDR3 has 15 residues. From germline, CDR1 is MNHEY and CDR2 SVGAGI. Trimming took 6 bases from V and 8 from J; bases not matched to a gene: 14. The CDR3 DNA sequence: TGTGCCAGCAGGGGTACAGGGGGAAGCTCGCGGGGCTACACCTTC. Protein product: CASRGTGGSSRGYTF.

V gene TRBV27 combines with J gene TRBJ2-7; D may be TRBD2 (6 bases). Looked up from germline, CDR1 is MNHEY and CDR2 is SMNVEV (reference sequence). Trimming left V 5 bases short and J 5 bases short, with 13 bases between. The CDR3 is 13 residues long. DNA for the CDR3: TGTGCCAGCAGTCCCGGGACTCTCCACGAGCAGTACTTC. As protein: CASSPGTLHEQYF.

V is TRBV7-9 and J is TRBJ2-2; 7 bases line up with TRBD1. Germline V gene lookup returns CDR1 SEHNR and CDR2 FQNEAQ (reference sequence). V lost 6 bases, J lost 0 bases, and 4 bases stayed unmatched. This CDR3 has 15 amino acids. The CDR3, as DNA: TGTGCCAGCAGGCCCGGGACAGCGAACACCGGGGAGCTGTTTTTT. Its protein is CASRPGTANTGELFF.

This chain links TRBV4-3 with TRBJ2-7; weak D call: TRBD2 (7 bases). The length of the CDR3 is 16 residues. The ends were cut back, 0 bases at V and 3 bases at J, with 15 bases in the middle. CDR1 is LGHNA and CDR2 is YSLEER in the germline V gene. The CDR3 DNA reads TGCGCCAGCAGCCAAGATTGGGCGGGGGCGAACTACGAGCAGTACTTC. Its translation is CASSQDWAGANYEQYF.

The chain recombines TRBV27 with TRBJ2-1; perhaps TRBD2 as D (6 bases). V was trimmed by 2 bases and J by 6 bases, leaving 14 bases between them. The germline V gene encodes CDR1 MNHEY and CDR2 SMNVEV (reference sequence). This CDR3 is built from 15 residues. The CDR3 loop reads CASSLTGLGVNEQFF. CDR3 in DNA: TGTGCCAGCAGTTTAACGGGACTCGGGGTCAATGAGCAGTTCTTC.

This clone has just a few counts. V usage is TRBV6-5 and J usage is TRBJ1-2; 8 nucleotides line up with TRBD1. Germline-derived CDR1 and CDR2 are MNHEY and SVGAGI. The CDR3 length is 15 residues. J lost 8 bases, V lost 2 bases, and 10 bases had no gene match. The DNA of the CDR3 is TGTGCCAGCAGTTACCTGTCCCGGGACAGGTCCGGCTACACCTTC. It translates to CASSYLSRDRSGYTF.

The V gene is TRBV2, the J gene TRBJ2-7, with a weak D call TRBD1 (6 bases). The V and J ends lost 6 bases and 6 bases respectively, with 6 bases between them. The germline V gene encodes CDR1 SNHLY and CDR2 FYNNEI. CDR3 size: 10 residues. This chain's CDR3 is CASRGAEQYF. The CDR3 DNA reads as TGTGCCAGCAGGGGGGCCGAGCAGTACTTC. The full variable domain, in which reference TRBV2 and TRBJ2-7 provide the parts outside the CDR3, is EPEVTQTPSHQVTQMGQEVILRCVPISNHLYFYWYRQILGQKVEFLVSFYNNEISEKSEIFDDQFSVERPDGSNFTLKIRSTKLEDSAMYFCASRGAEQYFGPGTRLTVT.

This chain uses TRBV7-9 with TRBJ1-3, with a possible D match to TRBD1 (5 bases). The CDR3 covers 13 residues. Germline loops: CDR1 SEHNR, CDR2 FQNEAQ (reference sequence). Trimming left V 8 bases short and J 3 bases short, with 11 bases between. The CDR3 DNA is TGTGCCAGCTCCGGGGGGATTGGAAACACCATATATTTT. Its translation: CASSGGIGNTIYF.

J is TRBJ2-7 and V is TRBV13; D may be TRBD1 (6 bases). Germline lookup yields CDR1 PRHDT and CDR2 FYEKMQ (reference sequence). The ends were cut back, 5 bases at V and 3 bases at J, with 14 bases in the middle. The CDR3 contains 14 residues. CDR3 protein: CASSPPTGNYEQYF. CDR3 DNA: TGTGCCAGCAGCCCCCCGACAGGAAACTACGAGCAGTACTTC.

As regards this clone: Distinct nucleotide sequences in the sample also encode this CDR3. The chain is built from TRBV6-5 and TRBJ1-1; D gene unclear. Germline V lookup: CDR1 MNHEY, CDR2 SVGAGI. The CDR3 contains 14 residues. Trimming left V 0 bases short and J 4 bases short, with 9 bases between. DNA for the CDR3: TGTGCCAGCAGTTACTCTGAGGGCACCACTGAAGCTTTCTTT. Translation gives CASSYSEGTTEAFF.